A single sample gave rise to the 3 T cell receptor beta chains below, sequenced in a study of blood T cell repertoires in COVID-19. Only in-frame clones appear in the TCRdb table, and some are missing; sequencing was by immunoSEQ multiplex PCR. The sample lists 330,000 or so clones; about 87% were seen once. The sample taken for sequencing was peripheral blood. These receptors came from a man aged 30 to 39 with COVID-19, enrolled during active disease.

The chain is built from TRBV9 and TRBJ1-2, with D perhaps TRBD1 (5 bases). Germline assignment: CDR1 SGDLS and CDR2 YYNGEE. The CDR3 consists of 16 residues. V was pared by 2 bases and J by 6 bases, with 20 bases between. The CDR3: CASSVLSVTAINGYTF. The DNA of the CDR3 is TGTGCCAGCAGCGTCCTTTCTGTGACAGCAATCAATGGCTACACCTTC.

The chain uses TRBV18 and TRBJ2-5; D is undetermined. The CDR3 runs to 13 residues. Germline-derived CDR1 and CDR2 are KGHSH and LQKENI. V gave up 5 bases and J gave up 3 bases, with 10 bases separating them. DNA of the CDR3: TGTGCCAGCTCATTCGTCCGGGAAGAGACCCAGTACTTC. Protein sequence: CASSFVREETQYF.

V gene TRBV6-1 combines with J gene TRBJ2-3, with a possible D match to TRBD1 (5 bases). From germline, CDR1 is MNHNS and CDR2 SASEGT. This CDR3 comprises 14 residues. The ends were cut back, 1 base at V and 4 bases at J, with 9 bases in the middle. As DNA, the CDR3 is TGTGCCAGCAGTGAAGGCCCGACAGCAGATACGCAGTATTTT. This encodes CASSEGPTADTQYF.